Below are 13 T cell receptor beta chains sequenced from a single sample in a study of lymphopenia after photon versus proton radiotherapy. The method was immunoSEQ multiplex PCR; TCRdb's version includes in-frame clones alone and lacks a portion of them. The repertoire holds tens of thousands of clones, with around 86% as singletons. The specimen comprised peripheral blood, sampled from a patient treated with photon-based radiotherapy. These receptors were obtained from a woman in her fifties or sixties with pancreatic cancer.

The chain is built from TRBV19 and TRBJ2-4, with D tentatively TRBD1 (6 bases). The CDR3 is 14 amino acids. V was trimmed by 4 bases and J by 3 bases, leaving 10 bases between them. Germline CDR1 reads LNHDA; CDR2 reads SQIVND (reference sequence). The DNA of the CDR3 is TGTGCCAGTAGTAGCCAGGGGTTCAAAAACATTCAGTACTTC. Protein sequence: CASSSQGFKNIQYF. Complete variable domain (other parts from reference TRBV19 and TRBJ2-4): DGGITQSPKYLFRKEGQNVTLSCEQNLNHDAMYWYRQDPGQGLRLIYYSQIVNDFQKGDIAEGYSVSREKKESFPLTVTSAQKNPTAFYLCASSSQGFKNIQYFGAGTRLSVL.

The CDR3 protein is CASSPRGAASTDTQYF. The DNA for the CDR3 is TGTGCCAGCAGCCCCCGCGGAGCGGCTAGCACAGATACGCAGTATTTT. The chain carries TRBV5-4 and TRBJ2-3, with a possible D match to TRBD2 (5 bases). Germline CDR1 and CDR2: SGHNT and YYREEE (reference sequence). CDR3 length: 16 residues. Between the trimmed V and J ends, which lost 4 bases and 0 bases, there was a span of 15 bases.

The genes are TRBV7-9 and TRBJ2-7, with D perhaps TRBD2 (6 bases). The CDR3 covers 17 residues. Germline values: CDR1 SEHNR, CDR2 FQNEAQ (reference sequence). Trimming removed 3 bases at V and 3 bases at J, with 21 bases between. The CDR3 nucleotides are TGTGCCAGCAGCTTTGGGCCGGGACTCTCGATGGGCTACGAGCAGTACTTC. Its protein product is CASSFGPGLSMGYEQYF.

This chain uses TRBV9 with TRBJ2-2; D may be TRBD1 (7 bases). V was pared by 3 bases and J by 4 bases, with 13 bases between. The CDR3 runs to 15 residues. The V gene's germline CDR1 is SGDLS and CDR2 YYNGEE. CDR3 bases: TGTGCCAGCAGCGCTACAGGGGAGGTCACCGGGGAGCTGTTTTTT. It translates to CASSATGEVTGELFF.

Here the CDR3 reads CASTLRGGGYSNQPQHF. CDR3 bases: TGTGCCAGCACCCTCCGGGGCGGGGGATATAGCAATCAGCCCCAGCATTTT. The chain is built from TRBV28 and TRBJ1-5; perhaps TRBD1 as D (5 bases). Trimming shortened V by 7 bases and J by 0 bases, and 19 bases separated the two germline ends. The CDR3 covers 17 residues. CDR1 is MDHEN, CDR2 SYDVKM, per germline.

J is TRBJ1-4 and V is TRBV5-4; possible D gene TRBD1, 5 bases. From germline, CDR1 is SGHNT and CDR2 YYREEE (reference sequence). The CDR3 runs to 14 residues. Trimming took off 2 bases at V and 7 bases at J, with 12 bases between the two ends. CDR3 DNA sequence: TGTGCCAGCAGCTTCGGATCAGGGAGTGAAAAACTGTTTTTT. Translating it yields CASSFGSGSEKLFF.

The chain employs TRBV7-8 and TRBJ2-1, with 10 positions matching TRBD2. Germline CDR1 SGHVS, CDR2 FQNEAQ. There are 16 residues in the CDR3. Germline trimming cut 5 bases from V and 4 bases from J; bases unmatched to any gene: 8. In DNA form, the CDR3 reads TGTGCCAGCAGCCCGCCGGCTAGCGGGAGTTACAATGAGCAGTTCTTC. Protein: CASSPPASGSYNEQFF.

This sequence joins TRBV5-1 and TRBJ2-3; D assignment may be TRBD1 or TRBD2 (5 bases each). Germline V gene data show CDR1 as SGHRS and CDR2 as YFSETQ. CDR3 length equals 14 residues. Trimming stripped 4 bases from V and 1 base from J, with 10 bases between. DNA for the CDR3: TGCGCCAGCAGCACCCAGGGAGGCACAGATACGCAGTATTTT. As protein: CASSTQGGTDTQYF.

The chain uses TRBV20-1 and TRBJ1-5; maybe TRBD1 (5 bases). V lost 1 base and J 7 bases, leaving 5 bases between the germline ends. The CDR3 is 11 amino acids. Germline CDR1 DFQATT, CDR2 SNEGSKA (reference sequence). CDR3 sequence (DNA): TGCAGTGCTAGAGGGGACCAGCCCCAGCATTTT. Translated, it gives CSARGDQPQHF.

The chain recombines TRBV4-3 with TRBJ2-7; no firm D call. Germline-derived CDR1 and CDR2 are LGHNA and YSLEER. This CDR3 region has 13 residues. The V and J ends lost 1 base and 2 bases respectively, with 6 bases between them. In DNA, the CDR3 is TGCGCCAGCAGCCAAGGTCCCACCTACGAGCAGTACTTC. Protein product: CASSQGPTYEQYF.

The chain couples TRBV5-1 to TRBJ2-5; D call uncertain. Trimming took 4 bases from V and 4 from J, leaving 14 bases between them. The CDR3 has 14 residues. Per the germline V gene, CDR1 is SGHRS and CDR2 is YFSETQ. The DNA for the CDR3 is TGCGCCAGCAGCAGCCAGACATGGCGAGAGACCCAGTACTTC. Its protein product is CASSSQTWRETQYF.

The V call is TRBV21-1, the J call TRBJ1-1; no check of the table's D call, TRBD1, against the DNA was made. TRBV21-1 is a listed pseudogene. The CDR3 has 16 residues. The DNA of the CDR3 is TGTGCCAGCAGCATCCCGAGAGACGATGGGCACACTGAAGCTTTCTTT. Residues: CASSIPRDDGHTEAFF.

This clone showed up just a few times. The rearrangement uses TRBV29-1 and TRBJ1-5, with TRBD1 identical over 9 bases. Per the germline V gene, CDR1 is SQVTM and CDR2 is ANQGSEA. With 4 bases clipped from V and 5 bases from J, the junction kept 0 bases outside the gene matches. The CDR3 is made up of 12 amino acids. The CDR3 here is CSVGTGDQPQHF. The CDR3 region has the DNA TGCAGCGTTGGGACAGGGGATCAGCCCCAGCATTTT.